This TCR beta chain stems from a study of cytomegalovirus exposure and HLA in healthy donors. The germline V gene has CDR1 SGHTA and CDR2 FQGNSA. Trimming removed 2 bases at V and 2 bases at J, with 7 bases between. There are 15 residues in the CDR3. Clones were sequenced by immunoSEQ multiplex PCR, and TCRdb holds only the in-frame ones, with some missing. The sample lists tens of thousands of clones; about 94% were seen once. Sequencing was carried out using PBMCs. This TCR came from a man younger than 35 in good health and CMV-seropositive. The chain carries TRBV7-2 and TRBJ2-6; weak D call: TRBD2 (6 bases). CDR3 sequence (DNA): TGTGCCAGCAGCTTAACGGGAGCTGGGGCCAACGTCCTGACTTTC. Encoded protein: CASSLTGAGANVLTF.